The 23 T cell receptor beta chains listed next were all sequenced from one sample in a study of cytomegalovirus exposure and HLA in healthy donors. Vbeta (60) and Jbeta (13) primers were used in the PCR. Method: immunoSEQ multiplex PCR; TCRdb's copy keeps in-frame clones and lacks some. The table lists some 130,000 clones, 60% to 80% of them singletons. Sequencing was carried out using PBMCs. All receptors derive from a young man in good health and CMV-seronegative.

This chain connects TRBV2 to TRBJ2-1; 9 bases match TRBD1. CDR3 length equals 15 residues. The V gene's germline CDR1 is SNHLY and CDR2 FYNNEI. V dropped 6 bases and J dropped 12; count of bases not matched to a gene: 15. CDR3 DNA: TGTGCCAGCAGCCGGAGGACAGGGGTCGGGGTTGCGCAGTTCTTC. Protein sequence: CASSRRTGVGVAQFF.

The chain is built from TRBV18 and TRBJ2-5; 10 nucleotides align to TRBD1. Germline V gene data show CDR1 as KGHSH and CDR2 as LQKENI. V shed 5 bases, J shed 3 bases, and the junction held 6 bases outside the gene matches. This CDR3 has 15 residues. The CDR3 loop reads CASSGLDRGKETQYF. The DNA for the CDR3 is TGTGCCAGCTCAGGCCTGGACAGGGGGAAAGAGACCCAGTACTTC.

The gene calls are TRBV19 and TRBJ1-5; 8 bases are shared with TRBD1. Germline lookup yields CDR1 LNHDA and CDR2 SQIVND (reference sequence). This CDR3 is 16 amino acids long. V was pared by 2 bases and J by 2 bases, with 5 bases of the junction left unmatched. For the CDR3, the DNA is TGTGCCAGTAGTATATTCACAGGGGGAGGCAATCAGCCCCAGCATTTT. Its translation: CASSIFTGGGNQPQHF.

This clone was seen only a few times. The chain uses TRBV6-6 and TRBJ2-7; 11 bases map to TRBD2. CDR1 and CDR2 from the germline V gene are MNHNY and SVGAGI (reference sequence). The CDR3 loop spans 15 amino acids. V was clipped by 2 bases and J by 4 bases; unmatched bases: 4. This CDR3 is CASSYGTSGSYEQYF. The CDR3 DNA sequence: TGTGCCAGCAGTTACGGAACTAGCGGGAGTTACGAGCAGTACTTC.

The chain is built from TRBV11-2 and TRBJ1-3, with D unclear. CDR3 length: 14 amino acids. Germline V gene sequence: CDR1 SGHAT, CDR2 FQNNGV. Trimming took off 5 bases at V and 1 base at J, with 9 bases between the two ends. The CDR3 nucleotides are TGTGCCAGCAGCCCCCTTCGTTCTGGAAACACCATATATTTT. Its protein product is CASSPLRSGNTIYF.

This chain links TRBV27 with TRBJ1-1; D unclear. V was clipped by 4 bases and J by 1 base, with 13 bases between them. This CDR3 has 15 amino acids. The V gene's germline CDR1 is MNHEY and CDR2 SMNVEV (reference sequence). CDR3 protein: CASSSEVAGNTEAFF. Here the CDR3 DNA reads TGTGCCAGCAGTTCCGAAGTGGCGGGGAACACTGAAGCTTTCTTT.

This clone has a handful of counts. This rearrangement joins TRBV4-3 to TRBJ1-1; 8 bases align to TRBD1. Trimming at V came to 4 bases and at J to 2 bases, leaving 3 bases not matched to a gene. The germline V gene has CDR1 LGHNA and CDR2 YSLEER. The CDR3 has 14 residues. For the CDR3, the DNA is TGCGCCAGCAGCCGCGACAGGGGAAACACTGAAGCTTTCTTT. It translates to CASSRDRGNTEAFF.

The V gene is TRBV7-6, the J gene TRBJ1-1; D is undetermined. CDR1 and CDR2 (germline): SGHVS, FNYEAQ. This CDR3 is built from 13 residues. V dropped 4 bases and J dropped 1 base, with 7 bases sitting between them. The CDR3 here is CASSSSGNTEAFF. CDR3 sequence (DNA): TGTGCCAGCAGCTCGTCGGGGAACACTGAAGCTTTCTTT.

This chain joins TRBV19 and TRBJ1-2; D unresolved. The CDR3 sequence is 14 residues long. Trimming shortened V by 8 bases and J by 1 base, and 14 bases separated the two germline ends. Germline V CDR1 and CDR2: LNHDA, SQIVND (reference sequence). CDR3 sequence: CASGAVQFNYGYTF. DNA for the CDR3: TGTGCCAGTGGAGCCGTCCAGTTTAACTATGGCTACACCTTC.

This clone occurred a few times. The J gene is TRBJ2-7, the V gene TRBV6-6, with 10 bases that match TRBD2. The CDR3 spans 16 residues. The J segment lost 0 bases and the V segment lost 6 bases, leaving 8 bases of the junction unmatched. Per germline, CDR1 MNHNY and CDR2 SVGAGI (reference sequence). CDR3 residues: CASRRVASGSSYEQYF. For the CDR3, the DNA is TGTGCCAGCAGACGGGTGGCTAGCGGGAGCTCCTACGAGCAGTACTTC.

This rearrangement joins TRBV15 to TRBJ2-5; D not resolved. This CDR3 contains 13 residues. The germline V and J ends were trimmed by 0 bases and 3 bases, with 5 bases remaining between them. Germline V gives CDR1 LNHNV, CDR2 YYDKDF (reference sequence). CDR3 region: CATSRDPEETQYF. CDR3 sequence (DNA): TGTGCCACCAGCAGAGATCCGGAAGAGACCCAGTACTTC.

In DNA form, the CDR3 reads TGTGCCAGCAGCCGGACAGGGGTGGAACCGAACACTGAAGCTTTCTTT. This translates into CASSRTGVEPNTEAFF. The J gene is TRBJ1-1, the V gene TRBV7-9; 9 nucleotides agree with TRBD1. CDR3 length equals 16 residues. The germline V gene has CDR1 SEHNR and CDR2 FQNEAQ (reference sequence). V shed 5 bases, J shed 1 base, and the junction held 8 bases outside the gene matches.

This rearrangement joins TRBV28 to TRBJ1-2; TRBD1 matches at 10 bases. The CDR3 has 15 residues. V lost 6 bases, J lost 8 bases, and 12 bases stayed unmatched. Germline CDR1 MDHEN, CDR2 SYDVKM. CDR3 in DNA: TGTGCCAGCAGACCTCCGGGACAGGGGAGGTACGGCTACACCTTC. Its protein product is CASRPPGQGRYGYTF.

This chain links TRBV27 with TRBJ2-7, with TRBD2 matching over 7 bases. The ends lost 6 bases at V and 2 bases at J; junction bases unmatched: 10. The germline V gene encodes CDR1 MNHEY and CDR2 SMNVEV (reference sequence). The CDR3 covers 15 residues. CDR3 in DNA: TGTGCCAGCAGGGGGGAAGCGGGGTTCGCCTACGAGCAGTACTTC. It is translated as CASRGEAGFAYEQYF.

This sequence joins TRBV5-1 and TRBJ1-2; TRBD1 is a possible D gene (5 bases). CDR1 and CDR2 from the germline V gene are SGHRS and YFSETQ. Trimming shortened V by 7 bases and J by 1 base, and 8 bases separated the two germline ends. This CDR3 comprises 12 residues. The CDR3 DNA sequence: TGCGCCAGCTCTAGGGGTAACTATGGCTACACCTTC. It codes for CASSRGNYGYTF.

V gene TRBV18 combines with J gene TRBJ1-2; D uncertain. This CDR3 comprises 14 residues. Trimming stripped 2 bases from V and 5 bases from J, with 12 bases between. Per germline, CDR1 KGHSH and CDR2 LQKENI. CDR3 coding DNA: TGTGCCAGCTCACCATACGGAGAATCTTATGGCTACACCTTC. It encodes CASSPYGESYGYTF. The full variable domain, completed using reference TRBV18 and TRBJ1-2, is NAGVMQNPRHLVRRRGQEARLRCSPMKGHSHVYWYRQLPEEGLKFMVYLQKENIIDESGMPKERFSAEFPKEGPSILRIQQVVRGDSAAYFCASSPYGESYGYTFGSGTRLTVV.

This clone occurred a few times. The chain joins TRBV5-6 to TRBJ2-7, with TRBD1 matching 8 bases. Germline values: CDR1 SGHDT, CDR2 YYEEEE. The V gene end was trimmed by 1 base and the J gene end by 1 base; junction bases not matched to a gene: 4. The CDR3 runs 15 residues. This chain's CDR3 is CASSLMTGVSYEQYF. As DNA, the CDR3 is TGTGCCAGCAGCTTGATGACAGGGGTATCCTACGAGCAGTACTTC.

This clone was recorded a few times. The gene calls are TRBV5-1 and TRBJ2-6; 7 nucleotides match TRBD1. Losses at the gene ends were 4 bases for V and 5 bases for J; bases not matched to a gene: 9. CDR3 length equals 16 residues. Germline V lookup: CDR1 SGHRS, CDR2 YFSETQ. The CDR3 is CASSTLGGVRANVLTF. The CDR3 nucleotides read TGCGCCAGCAGCACGTTAGGGGGCGTTAGGGCCAACGTCCTGACTTTC.

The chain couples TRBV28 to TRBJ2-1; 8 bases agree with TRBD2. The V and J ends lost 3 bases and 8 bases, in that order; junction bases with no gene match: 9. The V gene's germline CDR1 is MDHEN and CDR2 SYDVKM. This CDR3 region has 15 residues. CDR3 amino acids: CASSFISGGGHEQFF. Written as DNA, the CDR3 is TGTGCCAGCAGTTTTATATCGGGAGGGGGGCATGAGCAGTTCTTC.

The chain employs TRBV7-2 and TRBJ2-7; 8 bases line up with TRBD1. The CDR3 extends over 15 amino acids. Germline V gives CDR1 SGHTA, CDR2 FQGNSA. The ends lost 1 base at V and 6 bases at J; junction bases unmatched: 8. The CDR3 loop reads CASSLGPTGGFEQYF. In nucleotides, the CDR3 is TGTGCCAGCAGCTTAGGCCCAACAGGGGGTTTCGAGCAGTACTTC.

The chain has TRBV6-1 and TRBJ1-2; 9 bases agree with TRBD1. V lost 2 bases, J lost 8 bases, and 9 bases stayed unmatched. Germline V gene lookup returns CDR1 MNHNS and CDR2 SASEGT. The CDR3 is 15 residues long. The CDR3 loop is CASSEPGQGTGGYTF. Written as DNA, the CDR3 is TGTGCCAGCAGTGAACCAGGACAGGGGACAGGGGGCTACACCTTC.

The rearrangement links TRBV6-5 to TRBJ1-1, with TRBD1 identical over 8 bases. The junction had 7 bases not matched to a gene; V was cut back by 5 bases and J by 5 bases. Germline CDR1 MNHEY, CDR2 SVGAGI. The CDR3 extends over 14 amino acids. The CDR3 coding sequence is TGTGCCAGCAGTACCGGGACAGGAGGGACTGAAGCTTTCTTT. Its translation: CASSTGTGGTEAFF.

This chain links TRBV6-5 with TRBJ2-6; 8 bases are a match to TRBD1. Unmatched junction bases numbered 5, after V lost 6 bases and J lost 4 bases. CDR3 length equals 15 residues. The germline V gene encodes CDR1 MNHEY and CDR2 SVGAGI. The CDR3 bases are TGTGCCAGCAGGCGGACAGGGCCCGGGGCCAACGTCCTGACTTTC. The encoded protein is CASRRTGPGANVLTF.